A selection of T cell receptor beta chains follows, all from one sample in a study of breast tumors, draining lymph nodes, adjacent tissues. TCRdb itself ran the multiplex PCR reads through MiXCR, one entry per CDR3 protein. The sample records about 35,000 distinct CDR3 sequences, 35% to 40% being singletons. The sample was breast tumor tissue. The receptors derive from a female donor with breast cancer. Some clones in this sample may be carry-over from other donors' samples. The conserved cysteine and the conserved F or W are not part of the CDR3 here. Fields, in order: J gene, V gene, clone size, D gene, CDR3 protein. D genes are given only for firm matches. Part of the rows lack a size; the others show once, few, many or a class for expanded clones.

TRBJ2-1,TRBV5-8,many,TRBD2,ASSVGTSGSYYNEQF
TRBJ2-5,TRBV7-2,many,-,ASSLAGETQY
TRBJ2-7,TRBV6-1,many,TRBD2,ASSVLAGPYEQY
TRBJ2-1,TRBV3-1,-,TRBD2,ASSLLSGSVSYNEQF
TRBJ2-1,TRBV19,many,TRBD2,ASTSLRGGRVSYNEQF
TRBJ1-1,TRBV2,-,-,ASRANEDAEAF
TRBJ2-1,TRBV5-8,-,TRBD1,ASSWDRDNEQF
TRBJ2-2,TRBV7-6,-,-,ASSSNLRNTGELF
TRBJ2-5,TRBV9,many,-,ASSVESSGQETQY
TRBJ2-3,TRBV28,-,TRBD2,ASSPMGWAGGGDTQY
TRBJ2-7,TRBV2,-,TRBD2,ASSETRTSGRAVEQY
TRBJ2-7,TRBV29-1,-,TRBD2,SVERTSGKTIPSYEQY
TRBJ1-6,TRBV12-3/TRBV12-4,many,-,ASTFRVGGSPLH
TRBJ2-7,TRBV28,-,-,ASSSIPGTPIDEQY
TRBJ2-5,TRBV4-3,-,-,ASSQGVRQETQY
TRBJ2-7,TRBV12-3/TRBV12-4,many,-,ASSPPWGVYEQY
TRBJ2-1,TRBV24-1,many,TRBD1,ATSDTRQGTGEQF
TRBJ1-5,TRBV20-1,-,TRBD1,SASPPRQGALFPQH
TRBJ2-3,TRBV5-1,many,-,ASSPTTADTQY
TRBJ2-7,TRBV2,many,-,ASSKTRTASATYEQY
TRBJ2-2,TRBV30,few,-,AWSWDPQAGELF
TRBJ1-3,TRBV28,many,-,APTKEGNTIY
TRBJ1-6,TRBV4-3,many,TRBD1,ASSPLQGGNSPLH
TRBJ2-7,TRBV10-2,-,TRBD2,ASSEGLAGGSNEQY
TRBJ2-2,TRBV7-8,-,-,ASSWGRDEQYFGPGTGELF
TRBJ1-4,TRBV7-9,large,TRBD1,ASSAGTGRGEKLF
TRBJ1-5,TRBV20-1,many,TRBD1,SAKTTGNQPQH
TRBJ2-1,TRBV7-9,-,TRBD2,ASSPRLGTSGSYNEQF
TRBJ2-7,TRBV28,-,TRBD1,ASSLAGTGGRYEQY
TRBJ1-4,TRBV19,few,TRBD1,ASRTGLETGVGEKLF
TRBJ2-7,TRBV27,many,-,ASRRLAQSYEQY
TRBJ2-4,TRBV7-9,few,-,ASSLDSPRGKNIQY
TRBJ1-2,TRBV20-1,many,TRBD1,SARTGTYGYT
TRBJ2-1,TRBV7-2,many,TRBD2,ASSLVGAGGPHNEQF
TRBJ1-3,TRBV9,many,-,ASSLYTGDNSGNTIY
TRBJ2-5,TRBV19,many,-,ASSRWGLETQY
TRBJ2-2,TRBV4-3,many,-,ASSQEQVNTGELF
TRBJ2-3,TRBV28,few,TRBD1,ASMRTGLLGSTDTQY
TRBJ2-5,TRBV5-4,many,TRBD2,ASSSGLAGWGGETQY
TRBJ2-5,TRBV6-5,once,-,ASSCGETQY
TRBJ2-2,TRBV5-4,-,TRBD2,ASSHGLAGLNTGELF
TRBJ1-2,TRBV4-2,many,-,ASSQDLRGVGNYGYT
TRBJ2-7,TRBV7-2,many,TRBD2,ASSLSGGGSYEQY
TRBJ2-3,TRBV27,-,TRBD2,ASSPRDYPTDTQY
TRBJ1-5,TRBV7-9,many,-,ASSLGGAGFSNQPQH